This T cell receptor (beta chain) is from a study of blood T cell repertoires in COVID-19 (dated by TCRdb to 2018 to 2021). At the level of the whole study: Samples covering the acute and convalescent phases of COVID-19 were provided by collaborators in the United States, Italy and Spain. Where available, HLA class I and class II types were taken from metadata supplied by the sample provider and were not determined by assay-based typing. A de-identified subject ID, COVID-19 status, age in years and sex were almost always included in the sample metadata. A freely available public database, intended as a resource for researchers studying the immune response to SARS-CoV-2, is where the repertoires were released. The dataset comprised deeply sampled blood TCRbeta repertoires from subjects exposed to, actively infected with, or recovered from COVID-19. The prospective study material was composed of cDNA or gDNA derived from T cells, B-cell-depleted T cells, or PBMCs. Samples were obtained from the ongoing ImmuneRACE study (first 160 participants) and from over 1,000 subjects provided by 6 global collaborators.

At one collaborating source in Seattle, patients were enrolled during active infection and were followed longitudinally through the course of disease. The collaborating institutions used their own protocols to collect whole blood in K2EDTA tubes. For TCRbeta analysis, collaborator samples were shipped as frozen whole blood, as isolated PBMCs, or as DNA extracted from either sample type. As encoded in the germline V gene (reference sequence), CDR1 is SGHKS while CDR2 is YYEKEE. Trimming leaves V shorter by 6 bases and J shorter by 3 bases, with the junction holding 6 bases beyond the gene matches. From the cysteine through the phenylalanine, the CDR3 covers 14 amino acids. CDR3 DNA only is kept here, 42 bases in frame from base 1. TCRbeta CDR3 regions were amplified from genomic DNA by means of the immunoSEQ Assay, a bias-controlled multiplex PCR. The authors processed their data as follows. Within the assay, amplification of reference gene primers was used to estimate how many nucleated cells each sample contained. Sequence reads were collapsed and filtered to measure the absolute abundance of every unique TCRbeta CDR3 rearrangement. For each sample, productive Simpson clonality was calculated as the square root of Simpson's diversity index across productive rearrangements. Not all clones reach the TCRdb copy of this immuneACCESS table, which keeps in-frame sequences only. Checked studies attribute under half of the gap to unresolved V genes and leave the rest unexplained. D and trimming were read from the DNA, whereas the V and J calls and clone size are those reported in that table. The sample has 350,000 to 450,000 clones on record, around nine tenths of them singletons. The ten top clones hold about 1.4% of the sample.

On the study overall, not on this receptor specifically: How much clinical and demographic metadata was included differed by source and by participant, and the metadata was provided uncurated.

In regard to this clone: Which antigen it targets is not known. Base qualities are not provided; no much larger clone lies one nucleotide away.

Sequencing used peripheral blood. The sequence derives from a woman aged 40 to 55 with COVID-19, enrolled during active disease. The chain is assembled from TRBV5-5 and TRBJ1-3; 7 bases in between match TRBD1. The sequenced DNA is TGTGCCAGCAACCGGGGACAGATTGGAAACACCATATATTTT. It translates to CASNRGQIGNTIYF.